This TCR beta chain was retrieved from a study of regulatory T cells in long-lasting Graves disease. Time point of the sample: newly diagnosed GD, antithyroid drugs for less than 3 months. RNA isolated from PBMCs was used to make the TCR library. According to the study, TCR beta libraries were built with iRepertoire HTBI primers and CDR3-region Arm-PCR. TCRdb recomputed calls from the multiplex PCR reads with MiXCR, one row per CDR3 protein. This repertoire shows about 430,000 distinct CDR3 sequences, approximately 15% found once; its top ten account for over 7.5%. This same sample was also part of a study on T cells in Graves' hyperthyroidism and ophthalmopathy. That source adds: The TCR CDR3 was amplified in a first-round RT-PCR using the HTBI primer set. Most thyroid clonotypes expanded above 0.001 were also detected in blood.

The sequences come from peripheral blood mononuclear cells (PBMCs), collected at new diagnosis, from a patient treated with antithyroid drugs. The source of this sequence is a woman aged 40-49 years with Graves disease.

CDR3 DNA: TGCAGCGTTCCTCAGGGGAACACCGGGGAGCTGTTTTTT. Translation gives CSVPQGNTGELFF. The genes are TRBV29-1 and TRBJ2-2; perhaps TRBD1 as D (5 bases). Trimming took off 5 bases at V and 1 base at J, with 8 bases between the two ends. The CDR3 has 13 amino acids. Germline V gives CDR1 SQVTM, CDR2 ANQGSEA.